This T cell receptor (beta chain) appears in the sequencing data of a study of radiation and T cells in renal cell carcinoma (TCRdb year 2020). Regarding the research as a whole: In total, some 52 samples underwent TCR beta sequencing: 25 or so tumors plus 27 peripheral blood samples. A total of 4 million to 5 million unique CDR3 nucleotide sequences, encoding around 2.7 million unique CDR3 amino acid sequences, were found across all 50 or so samples. The last blood draw occurred 4 weeks after radiation, at the same time as nephrectomy.

The V end loses 2 bases and the J end loses 6 bases, and a stretch of 16 bases separates them. Via the germline V gene (reference sequence), CDR1 is GTSNPN and CDR2 SVGIG. Including cysteine and phenylalanine, the CDR3 has 14 amino acids. Of all the DNA, just the CDR3 is kept, 42 bases in frame from base 1. The meaning of the sample's time point label: blood 4 weeks post-SBRT, at nephrectomy. The treatment or condition label on this specimen signifies: 15 Gy SBRT to primary tumor, nephrectomy 4 weeks later. The samples were obtained from a clinical trial, where primary renal cell carcinomas were treated with 15 Gy stereotactic body radiation therapy and then removed by nephrectomy 4 weeks afterward. Serial peripheral blood from radiation-treated patients was sampled at baseline, 2 weeks and 4 weeks after SBRT to track tumor-enriched clonotypes. Every patient had renal cell carcinoma of clear cell pathology. Genomic DNA for TCR sequencing was prepared using the QIAamp DNA Blood Mini Kit (Qiagen). Only samples passing all quality control checks were included in the analyses.

Summary of the overall study and its limitations: Tracking of blood repertoire dynamics stopped at more than three weeks after treatment, with no follow-up past that point. Because pretreatment tumor biopsies were not available, the study could not determine whether clonotypes were already present within the tumor at baseline. Effects of radiation dose or scheduling on the TCR repertoire could not be addressed with the single-armed trial design. An increase in top tumor clonotypes in blood was observed from baseline to 2 weeks post-radiation, followed by contraction by 4 weeks, which was taken to suggest transient expansion of tumor-resident clones.

Following the manufacturer's recommendations, the immunoSEQ kit was used to generate TCR beta libraries from genomic DNA. To prepare libraries, a first multiplex PCR with proprietary primers was run, followed by a second PCR that added unique barcodes, and a bead cleanup was done after each round. Each sample batch included a kit-provided positive control reaction and a negative control reaction. The final libraries were assessed on an Agilent 4200 TapeStation D1000 ScreenTape, pooled by volume, and quantified by qPCR. Sequencing was performed on an Illumina NextSeq500 using a MidOutput 150-cycle cartridge, with 156 Read1 cycles, 15 Index1 cycles, and the kit custom primers. The pooled library was loaded at 1.0 pM, and around 20% PhiX control was spiked in. The original methods were these. Vendor-processed data were analyzed in R, with a clonotype defined as all T cells sharing the same CDR3 nucleotide sequence. In the clone abundance analyses, frequencies in each sample were normalized to that sample's 10,000 most abundant clones. Public T cell clones, which averaged fewer than five per sample, were excluded before analysis. Tumor-enriched clonotypes and baseline blood-enriched clonotypes were defined as those with an abundance difference of at least 32-fold between compartments. Clonotypes expanded or contracted between blood time points were identified with a beta-binomial differential abundance model. The Baroni-Urbani and Buser coefficient was used to measure tumor-blood repertoire similarity, and groups were compared with two-tailed Wilcoxon tests in R. TCRdb's version of the immuneACCESS table is confined to in-frame rearrangements and falls short of the full clone set. An unresolved V gene accounts for under half of the shortfall where checked; the remainder is of unknown origin. Clone size and V and J calls were adopted from that table, with D and trimming inferred from the DNA. A total of fewer than 200,000 clones appear in this sample, 88% of them only once. The biggest ten clones account for about 11% of the sample.

A remark on this clone: This receptor's antigen is unknown. The input lacks base qualities; no much larger clone sits a single base away.

The sequences come from blood, collected from a patient whose treatment included radiotherapy and nephrectomy. Rearrangement joined TRBV30 to TRBJ1-2; the best D guess is TRBD1, with 5 bases matching. This clonotype was obtained from a woman aged 45-60 years with renal cell carcinoma. Read as DNA, the sequence is TGTGCCTGGAGTTTCCGGGACGGCCTTGATGGCTACACCTTC. It encodes CAWSFRDGLDGYTF. Reference TRBV30 and TRBJ1-2 proteins supply the regions before and after the CDR3; the full variable domain is: SQTIHQWPATLVQPVGSPLSLECTVEGTSNPNLYWYRQAAGRGLQLLFYSVGIGQISSEVPQNLSASRPQDRQFILSSKKLLLSDSGFYLCAWSFRDGLDGYTFGSGTRLTVV.